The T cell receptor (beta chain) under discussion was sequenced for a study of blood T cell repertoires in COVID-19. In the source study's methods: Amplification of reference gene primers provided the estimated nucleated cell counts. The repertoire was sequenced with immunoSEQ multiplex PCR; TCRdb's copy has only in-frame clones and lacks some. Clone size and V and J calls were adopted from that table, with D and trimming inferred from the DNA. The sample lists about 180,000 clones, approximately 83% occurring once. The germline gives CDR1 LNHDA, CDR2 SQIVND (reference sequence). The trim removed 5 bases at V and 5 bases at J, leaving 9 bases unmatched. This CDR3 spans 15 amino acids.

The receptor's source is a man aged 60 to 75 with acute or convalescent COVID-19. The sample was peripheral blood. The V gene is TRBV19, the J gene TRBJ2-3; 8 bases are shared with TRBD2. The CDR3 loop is CASSVPGLVRDTQYF. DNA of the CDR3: TGTGCCAGTAGTGTGCCGGGACTAGTGAGAGATACGCAGTATTTT.